This paragraph reports one TCR beta chain. Its target is not known. Germline CDR1 SGHRS, CDR2 YFSETQ. The V segment lost 3 bases and the J segment 5 bases; nucleotides outside the gene matches: 7. CDR3 length equals 14 residues. The data were taken from a study of CD4+ T cells in melanoma. Study findings and constraints: In melanoma, neoantigen-specific CD4+ T cells reportedly differed in differentiation state.

Some clones are missing from TCRdb's copy, which holds only in-frame ones; the method was immunoSEQ multiplex PCR. The data contain over 10,000 clones, roughly 80% of them singletons. J is TRBJ2-7 and V is TRBV5-1; 8 nucleotides agree with TRBD1. The sequence derives from a human donor with melanoma. Material for sequencing was cells from a culture (not recorded whether cultured in vitro). As DNA, the CDR3 is TGCGCCAGCAGCTCGACGGACAGGGCCCACGAGCAGTACTTC. This sequence encodes CASSSTDRAHEQYF.